These T cell receptor beta chains were read from a single sample in a study of ipilimumab plus nivolumab after autologous stem cell transplantation. Using immunoSEQ multiplex PCR, the repertoire was profiled, and TCRdb retains in-frame clones only, with some absent. This sample carries 15,000 to 20,000 clones, around 68% of them seen once, and the ten largest clones take less than 25%. The sequencing here drew on PBMCs, taken in a trial of ipilimumab plus nivolumab as post-transplant consolidation. Receptors originate from a male donor with diffuse large B-cell lymphoma. Each CDR3 is given with its conserved first and last residue.

j_gene: TRBJ2-2; v_gene: TRBV5-8; len: 15; CDR3aa: CASSLTGRGTGELFF
j_gene: TRBJ1-2; v_gene: TRBV10-2; len: 14; CDR3aa: CASSLRTVVDGYTF
j_gene: TRBJ1-5; v_gene: TRBV30; len: 13; CDR3aa: CAWSVISNQPQHF
j_gene: TRBJ2-1; v_gene: TRBV16; len: 13; CDR3aa: CASTLDRNNEQFF
j_gene: TRBJ2-7; v_gene: TRBV6-1; len: 14; CDR3aa: CATSKGTAIDEQYF
j_gene: TRBJ2-2; v_gene: TRBV30; len: 15; CDR3aa: CAWRDTRQTHGELFF
j_gene: TRBJ2-1; v_gene: TRBV5-4; len: 15; CDR3aa: CASSQAGAEYNEQFF
j_gene: TRBJ1-1; v_gene: TRBV5-1; len: 12; CDR3aa: CASRRGLTEAFF
j_gene: TRBJ2-2; v_gene: TRBV27; len: 12; CDR3aa: CASSFNTGELFF
j_gene: TRBJ2-3; v_gene: TRBV14; len: 13; CDR3aa: CASSQLGTDTQYF
j_gene: TRBJ1-4; v_gene: TRBV13; len: 12; CDR3aa: CASQQGGEKLFF
j_gene: TRBJ1-2; v_gene: TRBV7-3; len: 16; CDR3aa: CASSPGGRGSSYGYTF
j_gene: TRBJ2-2; v_gene: TRBV13; len: 15; CDR3aa: CASSLQTWDTGELFF
j_gene: TRBJ1-2; v_gene: TRBV19; len: 14; CDR3aa: CASSKQTVNYGYTF
j_gene: TRBJ2-1; v_gene: TRBV19; len: 15; CDR3aa: CASSGGTSKHHEQFF
j_gene: TRBJ1-5; v_gene: TRBV2; len: 14; CDR3aa: CASSELPGNQPQHF